This T cell receptor (beta chain) was identified during a study of blood T cell repertoires in COVID-19. V lost 4 bases and J lost 6; bases outside the gene matches: 7. Per the germline V gene, CDR1 is SGHKS and CDR2 is YYEKEE (reference sequence). CDR3 length: 13 amino acids. Ages ranged from about 18 to 89 years, with residence in 24 US areas. What the recovered Cohort 3 donors had was two negative PCRs, clearance, or symptom resolution. In the source study's methods: Amplification with reference gene primers provided the estimates of nucleated cell counts. The table came from immunoSEQ multiplex PCR; TCRdb's copy has only in-frame clones and leaves some out. The V and J calls and clone size were taken over from that table, and D and trimming were inferred from the DNA. The sample carries roughly 200,000 clones, more than 75% recorded once.

The TCR comes from a woman aged 25 to 39 who had recovered from COVID-19. The specimen sequenced was PBMCs or T cells enriched from blood (not recorded which). V usage is TRBV5-5 and J usage is TRBJ2-7; 7 bases are a match to TRBD2. CDR3 DNA: TGTGCCAGCAGCGGGAGGGGAGGTCTCGAGCAGTACTTC. Protein: CASSGRGGLEQYF.